The 13 T cell receptor beta chains in this list originate from one sample, sequenced in a study of PD-1 blockade in mismatch repair-deficient tumors (dated by TCRdb to about 2017). What this sample's time point label stands for: approximately 9-day in vitro stimulation with candidate neoantigen peptide 5. Their antigens are not known. To prepare the library, the immunoSEQ multiplex PCR assay was applied. In its TCRdb copy, this immuneACCESS table keeps in-frame sequences only and misses some clones. Where compared with another copy, unresolved V genes explain less than half of these, and the others have no known cause. The sample includes approximately 15,000 clones, with more than 80% observed a single time. Together, the top ten hold 10% to 11% of the sample. Sequencing used cells cultured in vitro, obtained from a patient treated with pembrolizumab. The receptors here all came from an adult with mismatch repair-deficient cancer.

This clone was counted between two and nine times. J is TRBJ1-1 and V is TRBV6-5; D is uncertain. Deletions cut 0 bases from V and 1 base from J, with 3 bases between. The CDR3 length is 13 residues. The germline CDR1 and CDR2 sequences are MNHEY and SVGAGI. DNA of the CDR3: TGTGCCAGCAGTTACTCAAGGAACACTGAAGCTTTCTTT. Protein sequence: CASSYSRNTEAFF.

This chain links TRBV19 with TRBJ1-2; D uncertain. V was trimmed by 2 bases and J by 3 bases, leaving 7 bases between them. The CDR3 has 13 amino acids. CDR1 LNHDA and CDR2 SQIVND come from the germline V gene (reference sequence). CDR3 sequence reads: CASSINRYYGYTF. The CDR3 region has the DNA TGTGCCAGTAGTATAAACAGATACTATGGCTACACCTTC.

The chain carries TRBV7-2 and TRBJ2-7; no clear D. The V end lost 4 bases, the J end lost 2 bases, and 3 bases lay between the germline ends. CDR3 size: 11 residues. Germline lookup yields CDR1 SGHTA and CDR2 FQGNSA. The CDR3 nucleotides are TGTGCCAGCAGCTCCCCCTACGAGCAGTACTTC. Encoded protein: CASSSPYEQYF.

The V call is TRBV9, the J call TRBJ2-1; 8 bases are shared with TRBD2. This CDR3 is 17 amino acids long. Germline CDR1 is SGDLS and CDR2 is YYNGEE. The V and J ends lost 3 bases and 5 bases, in that order; junction bases with no gene match: 13. CDR3 protein: CASSEWVGGLAHNEQFF. In DNA form, the CDR3 reads TGTGCCAGCAGCGAGTGGGTAGGAGGACTAGCCCACAATGAGCAGTTCTTC. The full variable domain, its missing parts supplied by reference TRBV9 and TRBJ2-1, is DSGVTQTPKHLITATGQRVTLRCSPRSGDLSVYWYQQSLDQGLQFLIQYYNGEERAKGNILERFSAQQFPDLHSELNLSSLELGDSALYFCASSEWVGGLAHNEQFFGPGTRLTVL.

The sample holds a few counts of this clone. The chain recombines TRBV29-1 with TRBJ2-7, with D perhaps given as TRBD1 or TRBD2 (5 bases each). This CDR3 is built from 14 residues. Trimming cost V 4 bases and J 2 bases, with 15 bases left between them. In germline, CDR1 is SQVTM, CDR2 ANQGSEA. CDR3 sequence reads: CSVASGTFAYEQYF. For the CDR3, the DNA is TGCAGCGTTGCCTCCGGGACGTTCGCCTACGAGCAGTACTTC.

The chain links TRBV7-3 to TRBJ2-1, with TRBD2 identical over 11 bases. The CDR3 spans 21 residues. J lost 0 bases, V lost 0 bases, and 13 bases had no gene match. CDR1 is SGHTA, CDR2 FQGTGA, per germline. Written as DNA, the CDR3 is TGTGCCAGCAGCTTAACTGGTTTTGGACTAGCGGGCCAAGTCTCCTACAATGAGCAGTTCTTC. Its translation: CASSLTGFGLAGQVSYNEQFF.

This chain links TRBV25-1 with TRBJ2-2; no definite D call. CDR1 is MGHDK and CDR2 is SYGVNS in the germline V gene. The length of the CDR3 is 14 residues. Trimming left V 2 bases short and J 1 base short, with 5 bases between. The CDR3 DNA reads TGTGCCAGCAGTGAAAGACAGAACACCGGGGAGCTGTTTTTT. It encodes CASSERQNTGELFF. Complete variable domain (other parts from reference TRBV25-1 and TRBJ2-2): EADIYQTPRYLVIGTGKKITLECSQTMGHDKMYWYQQDPGMELHLIHYSYGVNSTEKGDLSSESTVSRIRTEHFPLTLESARPSHTSQYLCASSERQNTGELFFGEGSRLTVL.

CDR3 in amino acids: CASRFRSSSQYF. The CDR3 DNA reads as TGTGCCAGCAGATTTAGAAGTTCTTCGCAGTACTTC. The chain is built from TRBV6-1 and TRBJ2-5; D gene ambiguous. This CDR3 region has 12 residues. CDR1 and CDR2 from the germline V gene are MNHNS and SASEGT. V lost 6 bases and J lost 11, with 16 bases in between.

This chain connects TRBV30 to TRBJ1-3; no firm D call. The CDR3 loop spans 13 amino acids. Germline V gene data show CDR1 as GTSNPN and CDR2 as SVGIG (reference sequence). Trimming pared 0 bases from V and 3 bases from J, leaving 6 bases between. Here the CDR3 reads CAWSVGLGNTIYF. The CDR3 coding sequence is TGTGCCTGGAGTGTAGGTCTTGGAAACACCATATATTTT.

V is TRBV11-3 and J is TRBJ2-1, with D possibly matching TRBD2 (5 bases). V shed 5 bases and J shed 3 bases, with 8 bases lying between them. Germline V gene sequence: CDR1 SGHNT, CDR2 YENEEA. CDR3 size: 13 residues. This CDR3 reads CASSPRDYNEQFF. DNA for the CDR3: TGTGCCAGCAGCCCCCGGGACTACAATGAGCAGTTCTTC.

The chain uses TRBV10-3 and TRBJ1-6; no firm D call. Germline V gene sequence: CDR1 ENHRY, CDR2 SYGVKD. The V and J ends lost 2 bases and 9 bases respectively, with 11 bases between them. This CDR3 contains 14 residues. DNA of the CDR3: TGTGCCATCAGTGAGGTTCAGAACCCTTCACCCCTCCACTTT. This gives the protein CAISEVQNPSPLHF.

The J gene is TRBJ1-1, the V gene TRBV5-5; D is unclear. The germline V gene has CDR1 SGHKS and CDR2 YYEKEE (reference sequence). The CDR3 has 14 amino acids. The ends were cut back, 0 bases at V and 5 bases at J, with 11 bases in the middle. For the CDR3, the DNA is TGTGCCAGCAGCTTGGCCGGCCTGAGGACTGAAGCTTTCTTT. This codes for CASSLAGLRTEAFF.

The rearrangement links TRBV27 to TRBJ2-1, with D tentatively TRBD2 (5 bases). Germline CDR1 reads MNHEY; CDR2 reads SMNVEV (reference sequence). The CDR3 is made up of 16 amino acids. The V end lost 5 bases, the J end lost 4 bases, and 18 bases lay between the germline ends. The CDR3: CASSPRAGLRYNEQFF. In DNA form, the CDR3 reads TGTGCCAGCAGTCCCCGGGCGGGCCTTAGGTACAATGAGCAGTTCTTC.